This T cell receptor beta chain was captured by sequencing in a study of early T cells in non-severe SARS-CoV-2 infection. Study-wide background: Chains were not paired, and sequencing was done on bulk RNA from unsorted whole blood. Study observations and caveats: Reliance on VDJdb matching favored anti-spike CD8 responses; private and CD4 specificities were missed.

The CDR3 is 14 residues long. Germline values: CDR1 MNHEY, CDR2 SVGAGI. V lost 7 bases to trimming and J lost 4 bases, with 13 bases between them. Comment on this clonotype: Its antigen is not known.

Each single cDNA molecule received a unique molecular identifier. TCRdb passed the 5' RACE reads through MiXCR, listing each CDR3 protein once. The table records some 50,000 distinct CDR3 sequences, more than 9% of them present only once. Sequenced: whole blood. This clonotype was obtained from an adult who was a healthcare worker with PCR-confirmed SARS-CoV-2 infection or an uninfected control (not recorded which). V is TRBV6-5 and J is TRBJ2-2; D might be TRBD1 or TRBD2, each matching 6 bases. The CDR3 nucleotides are TGTGCCAGCAACAGGGACTTGGGCACCGGGGAGCTGTTTTTT. Protein sequence: CASNRDLGTGELFF.